This T cell receptor (beta chain) was recorded in a study of CD8 T cells in ankylosing spondylitis. Study-level findings and limits: A motif of under 10 highly homologous TCR beta variants was seen as apparently characteristic of ankylosing spondylitis blood.

TCRdb processed the 5' RACE reads anew with MiXCR; each CDR3 protein has one entry. Of some 240,000 distinct CDR3 sequences in the sample, around 7.8% were seen once. This clonotype was seen repeatedly, ten times or more. Its target is not known. The CDR3 runs 13 residues. The germline V gene encodes CDR1 GTSNPN and CDR2 SVGIG (reference sequence). Between the trimmed V and J ends, which lost 3 bases and 5 bases, there was a span of 13 bases. Sequencing used blood, either unsorted or a sorted T cell fraction (not recorded which). This clonotype originated in a male donor with ankylosing spondylitis or in good health (not recorded which). V usage is TRBV30 and J usage is TRBJ1-1; D possibly corresponds to TRBD1 (6 bases). The CDR3 reads CAWSEGVRTEAFF. The DNA of the CDR3 is TGTGCCTGGAGCGAGGGGGTGCGAACTGAAGCTTTCTTT.